The sequence of this T cell receptor beta chain was determined in a study of beta chain features in type 1 diabetes. Study at large: Cell yields, gender and age were similar in healthy donors and patients.

The CDR3 contains 15 residues. V lost 3 bases, J lost 2 bases, and 8 bases stayed unmatched. Germline assignment: CDR1 GTSNPN and CDR2 SVGIG (reference sequence). Expressed TCRB transcripts were sequenced, since all the RNA that had been isolated was reverse transcribed. Naive, central memory and regulatory T cell samples averaged approximately 3.8 million reads. The repertoire was sequenced with immunoSEQ multiplex PCR; TCRdb's copy has only in-frame clones and lacks some. The sample has roughly 350,000 clones; about 10% are singletons. Notes on the study in general: Type 1 diabetes patients showed fewer insertions and more deletions at VDJ junctions. Moderate but significant shortening of TCRB CDR3s was recorded in all four CD4+ subsets from Type 1 diabetes patients. The similarity of naive, central memory and Treg TCRB repertoires appeared greater among patients than among healthy donors.

Comment on this clone: Its antigen is not identified.

The chain carries TRBV30 and TRBJ2-7; 9 nucleotides agree with TRBD2. The sample comprised central memory CD4+ T cells from blood. This TCR came from a man aged 25 to 45 with type 1 diabetes. The CDR3 bases are TGTGCCTGGAGGCTCACTAGCGGGCCAACCTACGAGCAGTACTTC. Translation gives CAWRLTSGPTYEQYF.